Listed below are T cell receptor beta chains from one sample, sequenced in a study of T cell repertoires in ileal Crohn's disease. Repertoires were generated with immunoSEQ multiplex PCR, while TCRdb's copy carries only in-frame clones and drops some. The sample has roughly 8,600 clones; roughly 85% are singletons. Source material: ileal tissue. The origin of the receptors is an adult with Crohn's disease. The CDR3 runs from the conserved cysteine through the conserved F or W. Fields, in order: J gene, clone size, V gene, D gene, CDR3 DNA, CDR3 protein. The D gene is left open where the match is weak. Part of the rows lack a size; the others show once, few, many or a class for expanded clones.

>TRBJ1-4|once|TRBV6-1|.
TGTGCCAGCAGTGAACTTCGGGGTTACAGGCCTAATGAAAAACTGTTTTTT
CASSELRGYRPNEKLFF
>TRBJ1-6|few|TRBV5-6|.
TGTGCCAGCAGCCGACGGCAGGGACGGGGACTCTGGAATTCACCCCTCCACTTT
CASSRRQGRGLWNSPLHF
>TRBJ2-2|.|TRBV19|TRBD2
TGTGCCAGTAGTATAGCTCGGGGGGGAAGGAACACCGGGGAGCTGTTTTTT
CASSIARGGRNTGELFF
>TRBJ2-1|.|TRBV27|.
TGTGCCAGCAAAATAGAGGGGATGGGGTTTAATGAGCAGTTCTTC
CASKIEGMGFNEQFF
>TRBJ2-7|few|TRBV18|.
TGTGCCAGCTCACCTTCGCCAGGGGCCTCCTACGAGCAGTACTTC
CASSPSPGASYEQYF
>TRBJ1-2|.|TRBV28|TRBD1
TGTGCCAGCAGTCCCGGGGACAGTTCCGTCTATGGCTACACCTTC
CASSPGDSSVYGYTF
>TRBJ2-5|.|TRBV7-6|TRBD2
TGTGCCAGCAGCTTAGCCGATAGCGGGAGGTACCAAGAGACCCAGTACTTC
CASSLADSGRYQETQYF
>TRBJ1-3|.|TRBV4-3|.
TGCGCCAGCAGCCAATCAGAGGCTGGAAACACCATATATTTT
CASSQSEAGNTIYF
>TRBJ2-5|.|TRBV5-8|TRBD1
TGTGCCAGCAGCTTTTTGGGACAGCAAGAGACCCAGTACTTC
CASSFLGQQETQYF
>TRBJ1-2|few|TRBV5-1|TRBD1
TGCGCCAGCAGCAGCGGTGGGGACAGGGCTGGCTACACCTTC
CASSSGGDRAGYTF
>TRBJ2-2|once|TRBV28|.
TGTGCCAGCACCCTTAGTGGTGAGCTGTTTTTT
CASTLSGELFF
>TRBJ1-4|.|TRBV7-6|.
TGTGCCAGCAGCTTAGGACAAAGTGGGGAAAAACTGTTTTTT
CASSLGQSGEKLFF
>TRBJ1-3|.|TRBV7-9|.
TGTGCCAGCAGCCTGGCCGCAGGCTCTGGAAACACCATATATTTT
CASSLAAGSGNTIYF
>TRBJ2-3|.|TRBV5-1|TRBD2
TGCGCCAGCAGCCCTAAGATAGCGGGGGTTACAGATACGCAGTATTTT
CASSPKIAGVTDTQYF
>TRBJ2-2|once|TRBV5-4|TRBD1
TGTGCCAGCAGCCCTGGACAGGGGTGGGGCGGGGAGCTGTTTTTT
CASSPGQGWGGELFF
>TRBJ1-2|.|TRBV28|.
TGTGCCAGCAGTTTATTCGCGACAACTAACTATGGCTACACCTTC
CASSLFATTNYGYTF
>TRBJ2-2|.|TRBV5-1|.
TGCGCCAGCAGCCCCCGACAGGAAGTCGCCACCGGGGAGCTGTTTTTT
CASSPRQEVATGELFF
>TRBJ2-2|.|TRBV4-3|TRBD2
TGCGCCAGCAGCCCAGGCCTAGCGGGAGGGAACACCGGGGAGCTGTTTTTT
CASSPGLAGGNTGELFF
>TRBJ2-7|.|TRBV27|.
TGTGCCAGCAGTTTACATTCGAGGCCCTACGAGCAGTACTTC
CASSLHSRPYEQYF
>TRBJ2-1|.|TRBV4-2|.
TGTGCCAGCAGCCCGTCAAATAGCGACGCTGCGCACAATGAGCAGTTCTTC
CASSPSNSDAAHNEQFF
>TRBJ1-2|few|TRBV28|.
TGTGCCCTCTCCTCTGGACGGACCAACTATGGCTACACCTTC
CALSSGRTNYGYTF
>TRBJ1-3|.|TRBV6-1|.
TGTGCCAGCATGCCGTGGGGGAGCTCTGGAAACACCATATATTTT
CASMPWGSSGNTIYF
>TRBJ2-3|few|TRBV29-1|TRBD2
TGCAGCGTTGAAGAGCGGGAGCCGATAAAGCCCTACACAGATACGCAGTATTTT
CSVEEREPIKPYTDTQYF
>TRBJ2-7|hyperexpanded|TRBV2|TRBD2
TGTGCCAGCGCAGTTGGACTAGCTCTCTACGAGCAGTACTTC
CASAVGLALYEQYF
>TRBJ1-6|.|TRBV30|TRBD1
TGTGCCTGGGGAACAGGGGGCCAGACACCCCTCCACTTT
CAWGTGGQTPLHF
>TRBJ2-7|.|TRBV11-2|TRBD2
TGTGCCAGCAGCTACACTAGCGGGGGGACTTACGAGCAGTACTTC
CASSYTSGGTYEQYF
>TRBJ1-2|.|TRBV28|.
TGTGCCAGCAGAAAGGCAGGGGCGGGTGGCTACACCTTC
CASRKAGAGGYTF
>TRBJ2-7|.|TRBV4-1|.
TGCGCCAGCAGCCAAGACAGGGGACGCTACGAGCAGTACTTC
CASSQDRGRYEQYF
>TRBJ2-1|.|TRBV20-1|.
TGCAGTGCCGCAGACACTGAGCAGTTCTTC
CSAADTEQFF
>TRBJ1-4|.|TRBV5-4|.
TGTGCCAGCAGCTTGTCGGGGGGCAGCCGAACTAATGAAAAACTGTTTTTT
CASSLSGGSRTNEKLFF
>TRBJ1-3|.|TRBV15|.
TGTGCCACCAGCAGAGATCGGTCTGGAAACACCATATATTTT
CATSRDRSGNTIYF
>TRBJ1-4|.|TRBV6-5|.
TGTGCCAGCAAGGCTGCAGAAAAACTGTTTTTT
CASKAAEKLFF
>TRBJ2-5|.|TRBV28|.
TGTGCCAGCAGTCTCCCGGGACCTAGGGAAGAGACCCAGTACTTC
CASSLPGPREETQYF
>TRBJ1-3|.|TRBV27|.
TGTGCCAGCAGTAAAGGGGTTGGAAACACCATATATTTT
CASSKGVGNTIYF
>TRBJ2-7|once|TRBV4-1|TRBD2
TGCGCCAGCAGCCAAGTCGGGGGGACCTACGAGCAGTACTTC
CASSQVGGTYEQYF
>TRBJ2-1|once|TRBV2|TRBD2
TGTGCCAGCAGTGAATGGTCGGGGGGGGGCGATGAGCAGTTCTTC
CASSEWSGGGDEQFF
>TRBJ2-7|once|TRBV7-2|.
TGTGCCAGCAGCTCAGAGGGAACAACCTACTACGAGCAGTACTTC
CASSSEGTTYYEQYF
>TRBJ1-1|.|TRBV19|.
TGTGCCAGTAGCGACAGCCTGAACACTGAAGCTTTCTTT
CASSDSLNTEAFF
>TRBJ1-2|.|TRBV5-4|.
TGTGCCAGCAGCTTGATAGGGGTCTACACCTTC
CASSLIGVYTF
>TRBJ1-5|.|TRBV15|TRBD1
TGTGCCACCAGCGGACAGGGGAATCAGCCCCAGCATTTT
CATSGQGNQPQHF
>TRBJ1-1|.|TRBV11-2|.
TGTGCCAGCAGCTTAGAACCGAACACTGAAGCTTTCTTT
CASSLEPNTEAFF
>TRBJ2-1|.|TRBV11-2|.
TGTGCCAGCAGCTTAGCCGCAGGATCGGGGTTCTTC
CASSLAAGSGFF
>TRBJ1-1|.|TRBV2|.
TGTGCCAGCAGTGAGACAGGATTTAACACTGAAGCTTTCTTT
CASSETGFNTEAFF
>TRBJ2-3|.|TRBV6-1|.
TGTGCCAGCGGTGCGGGGTACACTAGCACAGATACGCAGTATTTT
CASGAGYTSTDTQYF
>TRBJ2-6|.|TRBV29-1|.
TGCAGCGTTGTTTGGGGCTCTGGGGCCAACGTCCTGACTTTC
CSVVWGSGANVLTF
>TRBJ2-7|.|TRBV6-1|TRBD1
TGTGCCAGCAGTGACCGGGACAGGGCATCCTACGAGCAGTACTTC
CASSDRDRASYEQYF
>TRBJ1-3|.|TRBV5-6|TRBD1
TGTGCCAGCAGCATGACAGGGTGGTCCGGAAACACCATATATTTT
CASSMTGWSGNTIYF
>TRBJ2-1|large|TRBV28|TRBD2
TGTGCCAGCAGTTTAATAGCGGGAGGGAACAATGAGCAGTTCTTC
CASSLIAGGNNEQFF
>TRBJ1-5|.|TRBV27|.
TGTGCCAGCAGTTTAGGACAGCTGGGGCCCCAGCATTTT
CASSLGQLGPQHF
>TRBJ2-2|.|TRBV9|TRBD2
TGTGCCAGCAGCGTAGTAAGCGGTCTAGCGGGAGGGAACACCGGGGAGCTGTTTTTT
CASSVVSGLAGGNTGELFF
>TRBJ2-3|.|TRBV12-5|.
TGTGCTAGTGCCGCACCCGGGGTGCAGAGCACAGATACGCAGTATTTT
CASAAPGVQSTDTQYF
>TRBJ2-2|.|TRBV5-1|TRBD2
TGCGCCAGCAGCTTGGCGACTAGCGGGAACACCGGGGAGCTGTTTTTT
CASSLATSGNTGELFF
>TRBJ1-1|.|TRBV19|.
TGTGCCAGTAGTATAGGGCCTGACACTGAAGCTTTCTTT
CASSIGPDTEAFF
>TRBJ2-7|.|TRBV7-8|TRBD1
TGTGCCAGCAGCCTTGAGGGACAGGCCTACGAGCAGTACTTC
CASSLEGQAYEQYF
>TRBJ2-1|few|TRBV25-1|.
TGTGCCAGCAGTGAATGGAGGGGGGGCGGGAATGAGCAGTTCTTC
CASSEWRGGGNEQFF
>TRBJ2-3|once|TRBV5-1|.
TGCGCCAGCAGTGGTGGGAGAATTTTTGATACGCAGTATTTT
CASSGGRIFDTQYF